This is a list of T cell receptor beta chains from one sample in a study of T cells after yellow fever vaccination. Each CDR3 protein gets one entry after TCRdb re-called the 5' RACE reads with MiXCR. The sample has more than 300,000 distinct CDR3 sequences; over 8.5% are singletons. Source: CD4+ T cells sorted from PBMCs, taken 45 days after the yellow fever booster vaccination. The receptors were gathered from a man younger than 35 who received the YFV17D yellow fever vaccine. The CDR3 runs from the conserved cysteine through the conserved F or W.

V gene: TRBV30; CDR3 protein: CAWSVGWAPEQFF
V gene: TRBV5-1; CDR3 protein: CASSLTADSGNTIYF
V gene: TRBV4-3; CDR3 protein: CASSQGPGPYTGELFF
V gene: TRBV7-7; CDR3 protein: CASSRGRDREKAYNSPLHF
V gene: TRBV7-6; CDR3 protein: CASSHPPWGDRNEQYF
V gene: TRBV3-1; CDR3 protein: CASSQEGGTVSYEQYF
V gene: TRBV12-3/TRBV12-4; CDR3 protein: CASRVAGVGEQYF
V gene: TRBV12-3/TRBV12-4; CDR3 protein: CASIVQGGRNSPLHF
V gene: TRBV4-2; CDR3 protein: CASSRDPGGRETQYF
V gene: TRBV7-4; CDR3 protein: CASSLDTQGVSYNSPLHF
V gene: TRBV7-8; CDR3 protein: CASSLGGPARETQYF
V gene: TRBV6-1; CDR3 protein: CASSGRGGVTDTQYF
V gene: TRBV5-1; CDR3 protein: CASSLASGEETQYF
V gene: TRBV12-3/TRBV12-4; CDR3 protein: CASSLAGATHTQYF
V gene: TRBV10-3; CDR3 protein: CAISESSSGPIDNEQFF
V gene: TRBV7-9; CDR3 protein: CASSFPEQGPDTQYF
V gene: TRBV5-4; CDR3 protein: CASSWEYGELFF
V gene: TRBV7-2; CDR3 protein: CASSLSRVTVNEQFF
V gene: TRBV6-5; CDR3 protein: CASRYPGQNTEAFF
V gene: TRBV5-6; CDR3 protein: CASSLQGLDIQYF
V gene: TRBV6-2/TRBV6-3; CDR3 protein: CASSVPATDTQYF
V gene: TRBV12-3/TRBV12-4; CDR3 protein: CASSGPSGADTQYF
V gene: TRBV7-2; CDR3 protein: CASSSRGANTEAFF
V gene: TRBV7-6; CDR3 protein: CASSQGQGGGYTF
V gene: TRBV4-3; CDR3 protein: CASSQEIGRGYNSPLHF
V gene: TRBV6-2/TRBV6-3; CDR3 protein: CASMGGSYNEQFF
V gene: TRBV5-1; CDR3 protein: CASSLEQGSYGYTF
V gene: TRBV4-3; CDR3 protein: CASSQDFGKSQPQHF
V gene: TRBV6-6; CDR3 protein: CASSGTPLRSYNSPLHF
V gene: TRBV27; CDR3 protein: CASSSQGAWYGYTF
V gene: TRBV20-1; CDR3 protein: CSATREGQGGEKLFF
V gene: TRBV7-2; CDR3 protein: CASSFQGAREQYF
V gene: TRBV18; CDR3 protein: CASRQGNSPLHF
V gene: TRBV5-1; CDR3 protein: CASSQHDPAETQYF
V gene: TRBV5-5; CDR3 protein: CASSSGLAGTTDTQYF
V gene: TRBV12-3/TRBV12-4; CDR3 protein: CASRPSLLGANTGELFF
V gene: TRBV29-1; CDR3 protein: CSPRPQETQYF
V gene: TRBV5-1; CDR3 protein: CASSLIAGDTDTQYF
V gene: TRBV5-1; CDR3 protein: CASSRGTAAGETQYF
V gene: TRBV7-8; CDR3 protein: CASRPQRGRGPGGDTQYF
V gene: TRBV7-2; CDR3 protein: CASSPRHSEDTQYF
V gene: TRBV19; CDR3 protein: CASTRTGNKANVLTF
V gene: TRBV20-1; CDR3 protein: CSASQGGSPLHF
V gene: TRBV6-6; CDR3 protein: CASSDQRTGIKPQHF
V gene: TRBV29-1; CDR3 protein: CSVVVSRGEETQYF
V gene: TRBV2; CDR3 protein: CASKPGISTDTQYF
V gene: TRBV12-3/TRBV12-4; CDR3 protein: CASRGQGLDEQYF
V gene: TRBV6-5; CDR3 protein: CASSLRPTGGDGYTF
V gene: TRBV28; CDR3 protein: CASTENRGHQNSPLHF
V gene: TRBV7-3; CDR3 protein: CASSPLGRAETQYF
V gene: TRBV6-6; CDR3 protein: CASSYSGQANTEAFF
V gene: TRBV7-9; CDR3 protein: CASSFYPGGYTF
V gene: TRBV6-1; CDR3 protein: CASREIRGYRTDTQYF
V gene: TRBV29-1; CDR3 protein: CSVATLGGFYNEQFF
V gene: TRBV12-3/TRBV12-4; CDR3 protein: CASSFQRNEQFF